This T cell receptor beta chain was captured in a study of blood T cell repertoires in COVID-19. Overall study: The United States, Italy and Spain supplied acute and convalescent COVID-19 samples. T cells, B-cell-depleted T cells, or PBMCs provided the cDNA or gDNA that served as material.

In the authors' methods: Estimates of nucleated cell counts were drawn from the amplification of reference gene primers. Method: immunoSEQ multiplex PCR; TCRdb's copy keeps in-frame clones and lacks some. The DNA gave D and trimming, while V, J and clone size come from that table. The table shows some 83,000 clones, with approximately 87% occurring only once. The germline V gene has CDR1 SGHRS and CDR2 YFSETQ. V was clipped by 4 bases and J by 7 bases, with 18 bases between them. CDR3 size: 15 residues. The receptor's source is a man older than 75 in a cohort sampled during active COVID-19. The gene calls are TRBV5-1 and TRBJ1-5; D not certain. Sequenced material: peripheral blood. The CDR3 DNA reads TGCGCCAGCAGCCGTCTTGGAGAAGCGGGACAGCCCCAGCATTTT. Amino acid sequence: CASSRLGEAGQPQHF.